These T cell receptor beta chains were read from a single sample in a study of T cells in Graves' hyperthyroidism and ophthalmopathy. MiXCR, applied by TCRdb to the multiplex PCR reads, yields one record per CDR3 protein. This sample has around 390,000 distinct CDR3 sequences, with around 15% found just once. The specimen sequenced was blood. Receptors were obtained from a woman younger than 45 with Graves' ophthalmopathy. Each CDR3 is given with its conserved first and last residue. The D gene is left open where the match is weak. Clone size, where shown, is once, few, many, or a class for clones that have expanded.

d_gene: .; v_gene: TRBV18; abundance: many; j_gene: TRBJ1-5; CDR3aa: CASSPGAIQTGQPQHF; CDR3nt: TGTGCCAGCTCACCAGGGGCGATACAGACGGGTCAGCCCCAGCATTTT
d_gene: TRBD1; v_gene: TRBV2; abundance: .; j_gene: TRBJ1-5; CDR3aa: CASKDRGFDQPQHF; CDR3nt: TGTGCCAGCAAGGACAGGGGTTTCGATCAGCCCCAGCATTTT
d_gene: TRBD1; v_gene: TRBV20-1; abundance: many; j_gene: TRBJ1-5; CDR3aa: CSVTAGTDNQPQHF; CDR3nt: TGCAGTGTTACCGCCGGGACAGACAATCAGCCCCAGCATTTT
d_gene: TRBD2; v_gene: TRBV20-1; abundance: many; j_gene: TRBJ2-5; CDR3aa: CSARDLAGGQQETQYF; CDR3nt: TGCAGTGCTAGAGACTTAGCGGGGGGACAACAAGAGACCCAGTACTTC
d_gene: TRBD2; v_gene: TRBV20-1; abundance: many; j_gene: TRBJ2-7; CDR3aa: CSAQRLAGNSYEQYF; CDR3nt: TGCAGTGCTCAGAGACTAGCGGGGAACTCCTACGAGCAGTACTTC
d_gene: .; v_gene: TRBV20-1; abundance: many; j_gene: TRBJ1-6; CDR3aa: CSARDRREGNSPLHF; CDR3nt: TGCAGTGCTAGAGACCGCAGGGAAGGAAATTCACCCCTCCACTTT
d_gene: TRBD2; v_gene: TRBV7-2; abundance: .; j_gene: TRBJ2-6; CDR3aa: CASSSPWTRGFSGANVLTF; CDR3nt: TGTGCCAGCAGCTCCCCCTGGACTAGGGGTTTCTCTGGGGCCAACGTCCTGACTTTC
d_gene: .; v_gene: TRBV20-1; abundance: .; j_gene: TRBJ1-1; CDR3aa: CGARKLNTEAFF; CDR3nt: TGCGGTGCTAGGAAGTTGAACACTGAAGCTTTCTTT
d_gene: .; v_gene: TRBV18; abundance: many; j_gene: TRBJ2-1; CDR3aa: CASSPQVRGSSYNEQFF; CDR3nt: TGTGCCAGCTCACCCCAAGTAAGAGGGAGCTCCTACAATGAGCAGTTCTTC
d_gene: .; v_gene: TRBV18; abundance: many; j_gene: TRBJ1-1; CDR3aa: CASSPRVTDYEAFF; CDR3nt: TGTGCCAGCTCACCACGAGTGACGGACTATGAAGCTTTCTTT
d_gene: .; v_gene: TRBV3-1; abundance: many; j_gene: TRBJ1-6; CDR3aa: CASSQKRGGGLSPLHF; CDR3nt: TGTGCCAGCAGCCAAAAGAGGGGAGGGGGGCTTTCACCCCTCCACTTT
d_gene: .; v_gene: TRBV6-5; abundance: .; j_gene: TRBJ2-5; CDR3aa: CASRRGVVETQYF; CDR3nt: TGTGCCAGCAGACGAGGGGTGGTAGAGACCCAGTACTTC
d_gene: .; v_gene: TRBV20-1; abundance: many; j_gene: TRBJ2-5; CDR3aa: CSACRTYQETQYF; CDR3nt: TGCAGTGCCTGTCGGACATACCAAGAGACCCAGTACTTC
d_gene: TRBD1; v_gene: TRBV30; abundance: .; j_gene: TRBJ1-4; CDR3aa: CAWSPGGVEKLFF; CDR3nt: TGTGCCTGGAGTCCAGGGGGCGTTGAAAAACTGTTTTTT
d_gene: .; v_gene: TRBV3-1; abundance: many; j_gene: TRBJ2-7; CDR3aa: CASSQDPSESSYEQYF; CDR3nt: TGTGCCAGCAGCCAAGACCCTTCGGAAAGCTCCTACGAGCAGTACTTC
d_gene: .; v_gene: TRBV3-1; abundance: many; j_gene: TRBJ2-2; CDR3aa: CASSPTGVYGRAVGELFF; CDR3nt: TGTGCCAGCAGCCCCACCGGGGTCTATGGTCGGGCTGTCGGGGAGCTGTTTTTT
d_gene: TRBD1; v_gene: TRBV6-1; abundance: many; j_gene: TRBJ1-5; CDR3aa: CASVGGGGQGNQPQHF; CDR3nt: TGTGCCAGCGTAGGTGGGGGGGGACAGGGCAATCAGCCCCAGCATTTT
d_gene: .; v_gene: TRBV11-1; abundance: many; j_gene: TRBJ2-4; CDR3aa: CASSLAGANIQYF; CDR3nt: TGTGCCAGCAGCTTAGCGGGGGCAAACATTCAGTACTTC
d_gene: .; v_gene: TRBV4-1; abundance: many; j_gene: TRBJ1-1; CDR3aa: CASSQESGYTEAFF; CDR3nt: TGCGCCAGCAGCCAAGAATCAGGGTACACTGAAGCTTTCTTT
d_gene: .; v_gene: TRBV18; abundance: many; j_gene: TRBJ2-5; CDR3aa: CASSPPSLLLSRETQYF; CDR3nt: TGTGCCAGCTCACCACCGAGTCTACTTCTTTCTCGGGAGACCCAGTACTTC
d_gene: TRBD1; v_gene: TRBV6-1; abundance: few; j_gene: TRBJ1-4; CDR3aa: CASSSQGDEKLFF; CDR3nt: TGTGCCAGCAGTTCCCAGGGGGATGAAAAACTGTTTTTT
d_gene: .; v_gene: TRBV6-2/TRBV6-3; abundance: .; j_gene: TRBJ2-7; CDR3aa: CASSYSIRPYEQYF; CDR3nt: TGTGCCAGCAGTTACTCGATAAGGCCCTACGAGCAGTACTTC
d_gene: .; v_gene: TRBV6-2/TRBV6-3; abundance: many; j_gene: TRBJ2-1; CDR3aa: CASSYRPGSPEQFF; CDR3nt: TGTGCCAGCAGTTACCGACCCGGGTCCCCGGAGCAGTTCTTC
d_gene: TRBD2; v_gene: TRBV7-9; abundance: .; j_gene: TRBJ2-5; CDR3aa: CASSLVRLAGGLFGETQYF; CDR3nt: TGTGCCAGCAGCTTAGTGCGACTAGCGGGGGGGCTCTTTGGAGAGACCCAGTACTTC
d_gene: .; v_gene: TRBV27; abundance: .; j_gene: TRBJ2-6; CDR3aa: CASRRGANVLTF; CDR3nt: TGTGCCAGCAGACGAGGGGCCAACGTCCTGACTTTC
d_gene: TRBD1; v_gene: TRBV20-1; abundance: many; j_gene: TRBJ2-1; CDR3aa: CSAPPGQGRNEQFF; CDR3nt: TGCAGTGCTCCCCCGGGACAGGGTAGAAATGAGCAGTTCTTC
d_gene: .; v_gene: TRBV7-2; abundance: many; j_gene: TRBJ2-7; CDR3aa: CASSLYRAHEQYF; CDR3nt: TGTGCCAGCAGCTTATACAGGGCCCACGAGCAGTACTTC
d_gene: .; v_gene: TRBV20-1; abundance: many; j_gene: TRBJ2-7; CDR3aa: CSARLSKAYEQYF; CDR3nt: TGCAGTGCTAGACTTTCCAAGGCCTACGAGCAGTACTTC